This TCR beta chain was recovered during a study of T cells in localized non-small cell lung cancer. CDR3 length: 16 amino acids. Trimming took 3 bases from V and 5 from J; bases not matched to a gene: 7. Germline assignment: CDR1 SGHNT and CDR2 YYREEE (reference sequence). Assay used: immunoSEQ multiplex PCR; TCRdb lists only in-frame clones, some missing. The sample consists of 20,000 to 25,000 clones, about 88% of them appearing once. This TCR was recovered from a man between 40 and 70 years old with stage I lung adenocarcinoma. The sequenced sample was peripheral blood, obtained before any cancer treatment. The chain joins TRBV5-4 to TRBJ2-3; 12 bases fit TRBD2. Written as DNA, the CDR3 is TGTGCCAGCAGCTCGACTAGCGGGGGACGCGGAGATACGCAGTATTTT. This translates into CASSSTSGGRGDTQYF.